These 6 T cell receptor beta chains share one sample of origin, sequenced in a study of control samples from healthy donors and cancer patients. Produced via immunoSEQ multiplex PCR; TCRdb's table is partial and in-frame only. The sample has 150,000 to 200,000 clones; just under 95% are singletons. Sequencing was carried out using blood. Source of these receptors: a woman aged 40 to 50 in good health.

V usage is TRBV7-2 and J usage is TRBJ2-3; TRBD2 might be the D (6 bases). The germline CDR1 and CDR2 sequences are SGHTA and FQGNSA. This CDR3 is built from 18 residues. V lost 6 bases and J lost 1, with 23 bases in between. The CDR3 DNA reads as TGTGCCAGCAGGGCGGGCGTGCGGACTACTAGAGGCACAGATACGCAGTATTTT. Its translation: CASRAGVRTTRGTDTQYF. Full variable domain (outside the CDR3, taken from reference TRBV7-2 and TRBJ2-3): GAGVSQSPSNKVTEKGKDVELRCDPISGHTALYWYRQSLGQGLEFLIYFQGNSAPDKSGLPSDRFSAERTGGSVSTLTIQRTQQEDSAVYLCASRAGVRTTRGTDTQYFGPGTRLTVL.

Only one count was recorded for this clone. In DNA form, the CDR3 reads TGTGCCAGCGAGACAGGTTACTTAGCCAAAAACATTCAGTACTTC. Translating it yields CASETGYLAKNIQYF. The V call is TRBV2, the J call TRBJ2-4, with D tentatively TRBD1 (6 bases). The V gene's germline CDR1 is SNHLY and CDR2 FYNNEI. The CDR3 covers 15 residues. V dropped 8 bases and J dropped 0 bases, with 14 bases sitting between them.

In this sample, this clone turned up once. Possible read error: a much larger clone is one base away. Other DNA sequences in the same sample also yield this CDR3. The chain carries TRBV7-9 and TRBJ1-1; D possibly corresponds to TRBD1 (5 bases). This CDR3 comprises 12 residues. Germline CDR1 reads SEHNR; CDR2 reads FQNEAQ (reference sequence). Deletions cut 9 bases from V and 9 bases from J, with 17 bases between. The CDR3 DNA reads TGTGCCAGGGGGACTCCAGGAGGAAAAGCTTTCTTT. This codes for CARGTPGGKAFF.

The V gene is TRBV27, the J gene TRBJ1-5; 10 nucleotides agree with TRBD1. CDR1 is MNHEY and CDR2 is SMNVEV in the germline V gene (reference sequence). The ends lost 6 bases at V and 8 bases at J; junction bases unmatched: 10. The CDR3 contains 15 residues. The CDR3 region has the DNA TGTGCCAGCAGCTCCGGGACAGGGGTTTTGGAGCCCCAGCATTTT. Translated: CASSSGTGVLEPQHF.

V is TRBV6-2 or TRBV6-3 and J is TRBJ1-5; D unclear. Germline V gene data show CDR1 as MNHEY and CDR2 as SVGEGT. Trimming took 5 bases from V and 1 from J, leaving 18 bases between them. This CDR3 contains 17 residues. The DNA for the CDR3 is TGTGCCAGCAGTCCCTGGACTCGACTTGGGAGCAATCAGCCCCAGCATTTT. Translation: CASSPWTRLGSNQPQHF.

The chain links TRBV18 to TRBJ1-5; D perhaps matches TRBD1 (5 bases). The CDR3 runs to 17 residues. Germline-derived CDR1 and CDR2 are KGHSH and LQKENI. The V end lost 3 bases, the J end lost 6 bases, and 21 bases lay between the germline ends. CDR3 bases: TGTGCCAGCTCACCTGCCGGACGGGGGAGGGTAAGTCAGCCCCAGCATTTT. Translation: CASSPAGRGRVSQPQHF. The full variable domain, rest sourced from reference TRBV18 and TRBJ1-5, is NAGVMQNPRHLVRRRGQEARLRCSPMKGHSHVYWYRQLPEEGLKFMVYLQKENIIDESGMPKERFSAEFPKEGPSILRIQQVVRGDSAAYFCASSPAGRGRVSQPQHFGDGTRLSIL.